These 31 T cell receptor beta chains share one sample of origin, sequenced in a study of CD8 T cell repertoires and HIV-1 epitope variants. Sequencing used immunoSEQ multiplex PCR; TCRdb keeps in-frame clones, though not all of them. The sample consists of 4,000 to 5,500 clones, around three fifths of them appearing once. Their recognized antigens are unknown. Sequencing input: cultured CD8+ T cells derived from PBMCs. The receptors stem from a male donor with HIV.

The chain is built from TRBV11-1 and TRBJ2-7; D remains unclear. CDR3 length equals 14 residues. V was trimmed by 2 bases and J by 0 bases, leaving 8 bases between them. Per germline, CDR1 SGHAT and CDR2 FQDESV (reference sequence). The DNA of the CDR3 is TGTGCCAGCAGCTTACAGCCCTCCTCCTACGAGCAGTACTTC. Translation gives CASSLQPSSYEQYF.

The chain combines TRBV6-1 with TRBJ2-3; TRBD2 agrees at 7 bases. V dropped 3 bases and J dropped 3; count of bases not matched to a gene: 6. Germline V gene lookup returns CDR1 MNHNS and CDR2 SASEGT. The CDR3 covers 15 residues. The CDR3 nucleotides are TGTGCCAGCAGTGATAGGTGGGAGGGAACAGATACGCAGTATTTT. The encoded protein is CASSDRWEGTDTQYF.

The chain has TRBV9 and TRBJ2-2; D unresolved. Germline CDR1 and CDR2: SGDLS and YYNGEE. V lost 7 bases, J lost 1 base, and 14 bases lay in between. The CDR3 extends over 15 amino acids. CDR3 sequence reads: CASSEGFWNTGELFF. CDR3 coding DNA: TGTGCCAGCTCGGAAGGGTTCTGGAACACCGGGGAGCTGTTTTTT.

This clone was detected a few times. The chain combines TRBV19 with TRBJ2-7; the match to TRBD2 covers 9 bases. CDR1 and CDR2 (germline): LNHDA, SQIVND (reference sequence). The trim removed 3 bases at V and 7 bases at J, leaving 7 bases unmatched. CDR3 length: 14 residues. The CDR3 spells CASSMGVAGEEQYF. DNA of the CDR3: TGTGCCAGTAGTATGGGGGTAGCGGGAGAAGAGCAGTACTTC.

The sample holds a few counts of this clone. The chain combines TRBV11-2 with TRBJ1-1; possibly TRBD1 for D (6 bases). CDR3 length: 13 amino acids. The V gene lost 5 bases and the J gene lost 5 bases, with 12 bases spanning the gap. Per the germline V gene, CDR1 is SGHAT and CDR2 is FQNNGV. CDR3 protein: CASSVTGNTEAFF. As DNA, the CDR3 is TGTGCCAGCAGCGTAACAGGGAATACTGAAGCTTTCTTT.

The chain is built from TRBV27 and TRBJ1-6; 8 bases are shared with TRBD1. CDR1 and CDR2 from the germline V gene are MNHEY and SMNVEV (reference sequence). V was pared by 0 bases and J by 9 bases, with 4 bases of the junction left unmatched. The CDR3 totals 15 residues. The CDR3 DNA sequence: TGTGCCAGCAGTTTATCGGCAGGGGGCCCTTCACCCCTCCACTTT. Amino acids: CASSLSAGGPSPLHF.

Comments on this clone: One junction end disagrees with the germline gene, perhaps due to a read error. The chain combines TRBV7-7 with TRBJ2-2; TRBD1 might be the D (5 bases). The germline V gene encodes CDR1 SSHAT and CDR2 FNYEAQ (reference sequence). This CDR3 has 16 amino acids. CDR3 in amino acids: CASSSQTVGSSGELFF. DNA for the CDR3: TGTGCTAGCAGCTCTCAGACAGTTGGGTCTAGCGGGGAGCTGTTTTTT.

The chain recombines TRBV2 with TRBJ1-5, with 9 positions matching TRBD1. The V segment lost 5 bases and the J segment 7 bases; nucleotides outside the gene matches: 6. Germline V gene data show CDR1 as SNHLY and CDR2 as FYNNEI. The CDR3 runs to 14 residues. In DNA, the CDR3 is TGTGCCAGCAGTCTACAGGGGGCCGAACAGCCCCAGCATTTT. The encoded protein is CASSLQGAEQPQHF.

The V call is TRBV6-6, the J call TRBJ1-2, with TRBD1 as a possible D gene (5 bases). The V end was cut by 2 bases, the J end by 2 bases, with 9 bases between. The CDR3 spans 14 residues. The germline CDR1 and CDR2 sequences are MNHNY and SVGAGI (reference sequence). The CDR3: CASSYAGQNYGYTF. In DNA, the CDR3 is TGTGCCAGCAGTTACGCCGGACAAAACTATGGCTACACCTTC.

This clone turned up a few times. This sequence joins TRBV11-2 and TRBJ1-4; tentatively, D is TRBD1 (5 bases). The germline V and J ends were trimmed by 5 bases and 8 bases, with 18 bases remaining between them. The CDR3 extends over 15 amino acids. Germline CDR1 and CDR2: SGHAT and FQNNGV. The CDR3 here is CASSPVPQGEEKLFF. The CDR3 nucleotides are TGTGCCAGCAGCCCCGTCCCGCAGGGTGAGGAAAAACTGTTTTTT.

The chain joins TRBV28 to TRBJ2-5, with TRBD1 identical over 7 bases. Unmatched junction bases numbered 4, after V lost 2 bases and J lost 1 base. In germline, CDR1 is MDHEN, CDR2 SYDVKM. CDR3 size: 15 residues. CDR3 amino acids: CASSLPRDSQETQYF. CDR3 coding DNA: TGTGCCAGCAGTTTACCTCGGGACAGCCAAGAGACCCAGTACTTC. Complete variable domain (other parts from reference TRBV28 and TRBJ2-5): DVKVTQSSRYLVKRTGEKVFLECVQDMDHENMFWYRQDPGLGLRLIYFSYDVKMKEKGDIPEGYSVSREKKERFSLILESASTNQTSMYLCASSLPRDSQETQYFGPGTRLLVL.

The sample holds a few counts of this clone. The chain uses TRBV28 and TRBJ2-1, with 9 bases lining up with TRBD2. The germline V gene encodes CDR1 MDHEN and CDR2 SYDVKM. J lost 7 bases, V lost 4 bases, and 11 bases had no gene match. The CDR3 covers 16 residues. For the CDR3, the DNA is TGTGCCAGCAGTTCAGGAGCGGGAGGTACTTGGAATGAGCAGTTCTTC. This codes for CASSSGAGGTWNEQFF. The entire variable domain, with the rest obtained from reference TRBV28 and TRBJ2-1, is as follows: DVKVTQSSRYLVKRTGEKVFLECVQDMDHENMFWYRQDPGLGLRLIYFSYDVKMKEKGDIPEGYSVSREKKERFSLILESASTNQTSMYLCASSSGAGGTWNEQFFGPGTRLTVL.

This chain joins TRBV28 and TRBJ2-7, with 7 bases matching TRBD1. V lost 4 bases to trimming and J lost 0 bases; unmatched junction nucleotides: 12. CDR1 and CDR2 from the germline V gene are MDHEN and SYDVKM. The CDR3 covers 17 residues. CDR3 in amino acids: CASSSPGGRGPSYEQYF. The CDR3, as DNA: TGTGCCAGCAGTTCACCAGGGGGTAGAGGACCCTCCTACGAGCAGTACTTC.

This chain links TRBV27 with TRBJ1-5, with TRBD1 identical over 7 bases. The germline V gene has CDR1 MNHEY and CDR2 SMNVEV (reference sequence). CDR3 length equals 15 residues. V was pared by 5 bases and J by 3 bases, with 7 bases of the junction left unmatched. The CDR3 spells CASSPDRVYNQPQHF. The CDR3 region has the DNA TGTGCCAGCAGTCCCGACAGGGTGTACAATCAGCCCCAGCATTTT.

This chain links TRBV5-1 with TRBJ2-7; TRBD2 matches at 8 bases. This CDR3 spans 15 amino acids. Per germline, CDR1 SGHRS and CDR2 YFSETQ. V was pared by 4 bases and J by 0 bases, with 6 bases of the junction left unmatched. This CDR3 is CASSPLGTSSYEQYF. The DNA of the CDR3 is TGCGCCAGCAGCCCTCTAGGGACTAGCTCCTACGAGCAGTACTTC. Complete variable domain (other parts from reference TRBV5-1 and TRBJ2-7): KAGVTQTPRYLIKTRGQQVTLSCSPISGHRSVSWYQQTPGQGLQFLFEYFSETQRNKGNFPGRFSGRQFSNSRSEMNVSTLELGDSALYLCASSPLGTSSYEQYFGPGTRLTVT.

The V call is TRBV14, the J call TRBJ2-7; D unclear. Germline V gene lookup returns CDR1 SGHDN and CDR2 FVKESK. V dropped 0 bases and J dropped 5 bases, with 5 bases sitting between them. The CDR3 is 12 residues long. The CDR3: CASSQEVDEQYF. Here the CDR3 DNA reads TGTGCCAGCAGCCAAGAGGTCGACGAGCAGTACTTC.

This clone was recorded a few times. V gene TRBV29-1 combines with J gene TRBJ2-1, with 10 bases that match TRBD1. J lost 7 bases, V lost 6 bases, and 9 bases had no gene match. CDR3 size: 14 residues. From germline, CDR1 is SQVTM and CDR2 ANQGSEA. CDR3 protein: CSVMGGTGENEQFF. Written as DNA, the CDR3 is TGCAGCGTCATGGGAGGGACAGGGGAGAATGAGCAGTTCTTC.

This clone was counted between two and nine times. J is TRBJ2-7 and V is TRBV28; D is unclear. With 5 bases removed from V and 0 bases from J, the gap between germline ends came to 11 bases. The germline V gene has CDR1 MDHEN and CDR2 SYDVKM. The CDR3 extends over 14 amino acids. The CDR3 DNA sequence: TGTGCCAGCAGTCTTCTCTTGATCTCCTACGAGCAGTACTTC. Encoded protein: CASSLLLISYEQYF. The full variable domain, rest sourced from reference TRBV28 and TRBJ2-7, is DVKVTQSSRYLVKRTGEKVFLECVQDMDHENMFWYRQDPGLGLRLIYFSYDVKMKEKGDIPEGYSVSREKKERFSLILESASTNQTSMYLCASSLLLISYEQYFGPGTRLTVT.

The rearrangement joins TRBV2 to TRBJ2-7; TRBD2 is a possible D gene (6 bases). There are 14 residues in the CDR3. CDR1 is SNHLY and CDR2 is FYNNEI in the germline V gene. Trimming removed 0 bases from V and 3 bases from J, with 9 bases in between. The DNA of the CDR3 is TGTGCCAGCAGTGAAGCTGGGACTTTCTACGAGCAGTACTTC. Its translation is CASSEAGTFYEQYF.

V and J are TRBV10-1 and TRBJ1-1; unclear D gene. Trimming left V 3 bases short and J 0 bases short, with 8 bases between. The CDR3 loop spans 14 amino acids. Germline lookup yields CDR1 WNHNN and CDR2 SYGVQD (reference sequence). CDR3 protein: CASSDGSLNTEAFF. CDR3 sequence (DNA): TGCGCCAGCAGTGACGGCAGCCTGAACACTGAAGCTTTCTTT.

The V and J genes are TRBV7-9 and TRBJ1-2; D may be TRBD1 (6 bases). Germline loops: CDR1 SEHNR, CDR2 FQNEAQ (reference sequence). The CDR3 length is 14 residues. V lost 1 base and J lost 3, with 9 bases in between. CDR3 in amino acids: CASSLGAGDYGYTF. CDR3 DNA: TGTGCCAGCAGCTTAGGGGCAGGGGACTATGGCTACACCTTC.

This clone appeared a single time. The chain has TRBV6-1 and TRBJ2-3; 10 bases fit TRBD2. The CDR3 has 15 amino acids. Germline V lookup: CDR1 MNHNS, CDR2 SASEGT. V trimming: 6 bases; J trimming: 12 bases; junction bases outside the gene matches: 15. DNA for the CDR3: TGTGCCAGCAGGGAACTCAGCGGGGGGGCTTCTCCCCAGTATTTT. This encodes CASRELSGGASPQYF.

The chain employs TRBV7-3 and TRBJ2-2, with D unresolved. Germline CDR1 reads SGHTA; CDR2 reads FQGTGA. This CDR3 comprises 13 residues. Trimming left V 6 bases short and J 1 base short, with 6 bases between. CDR3 sequence reads: CASRSRNTGELFF. CDR3 coding DNA: TGTGCCAGCAGGAGCAGGAACACCGGGGAGCTGTTTTTT.

V gene TRBV6-1 combines with J gene TRBJ1-2; weak D call: TRBD1 (5 bases). Trimming stripped 3 bases from V and 9 bases from J, with 20 bases between. Per germline, CDR1 MNHNS and CDR2 SASEGT. This CDR3 comprises 15 residues. The CDR3 loop reads CASSETDSPLFSYTF. CDR3 DNA: TGTGCCAGCAGTGAGACCGACAGTCCTTTATTCAGCTACACCTTC.

This clone was picked up one time. V usage is TRBV2 and J usage is TRBJ2-7, with TRBD2 identical over 9 bases. V shed 1 base and J 0 bases; nucleotides not matched to a gene: 1. The CDR3 spans 15 residues. The V gene's germline CDR1 is SNHLY and CDR2 FYNNEI. This CDR3 is CASSEERGASYEQYF. The CDR3 bases are TGTGCCAGCAGTGAAGAGCGGGGGGCCTCCTACGAGCAGTACTTC.

A few counts support this clone. The chain joins TRBV6-5 to TRBJ1-5; weak D call: TRBD1 (6 bases). CDR3 length equals 13 residues. Per the germline V gene, CDR1 is MNHEY and CDR2 is SVGAGI. The V end lost 11 bases, the J end lost 7 bases, and 18 bases lay between the germline ends. The CDR3 DNA reads TGTGCCTGCCGTTCGGGGGGCGTACAGCCCCAGCATTTT. This encodes CACRSGGVQPQHF.

The chain combines TRBV11-2 with TRBJ1-1, with D perhaps matching TRBD1 (6 bases). V shed 1 base and J shed 7 bases, with 7 bases lying between them. Germline CDR1 SGHAT, CDR2 FQNNGV. The CDR3 consists of 12 residues. This chain's CDR3 is CASSLAQGEAFF. The CDR3 DNA reads as TGTGCCAGCAGCTTAGCACAGGGTGAAGCTTTCTTT.

Here the CDR3 DNA reads TGTGCCAGCAGTCTAGTAGAGGGCCTGAACACTGAAGCTTTCTTT. Translation: CASSLVEGLNTEAFF. The chain employs TRBV6-6 and TRBJ1-1; no clear D. V was shortened by 5 bases and J by 0 bases, with 13 bases between the two germline ends. The CDR3 is made up of 15 amino acids. The germline V gene has CDR1 MNHNY and CDR2 SVGAGI (reference sequence).

V usage is TRBV7-9 and J usage is TRBJ2-1; no definite D call. Per the germline V gene, CDR1 is SEHNR and CDR2 is FQNEAQ (reference sequence). The CDR3 has 15 residues. Trimming stripped 3 bases from V and 0 bases from J, with 9 bases between. CDR3 bases: TGTGCCAGCAGCTTGAGCGATCTCTCCTACAATGAGCAGTTCTTC. It codes for CASSLSDLSYNEQFF.

V gene TRBV4-3 combines with J gene TRBJ2-5, with 9 bases identical to TRBD2. V was pared by 1 base and J by 5 bases, with 8 bases of the junction left unmatched. Per germline, CDR1 LGHNA and CDR2 YSLEER. This CDR3 region has 16 residues. The DNA for the CDR3 is TGCGCCAGCAGCCAAGGTCCTTTGCGGGGGGGCGAGACCCAGTACTTC. The encoded protein is CASSQGPLRGGETQYF.

This clone has just a few counts. The chain recombines TRBV27 with TRBJ2-7, with D perhaps matching TRBD1 (6 bases). The CDR3 sequence is 15 residues long. From germline, CDR1 is MNHEY and CDR2 SMNVEV (reference sequence). Deletions cut 6 bases from V and 1 base from J, with 16 bases between. CDR3 DNA: TGTGCCAGCAGCCCCGCACCGGGACAATCCTACGAGCAGTACTTC. It encodes CASSPAPGQSYEQYF.